The rows below give T cell receptor beta chains drawn from one sample of a study of T cell repertoires in cytomegalovirus infection. TCRdb recomputed calls from the reads with MiXCR, one row per CDR3 protein. The sample contains approximately 730,000 distinct CDR3 sequences, roughly 30% of which appear only once. These receptors are not linked to any known antigen. Material: cultured PBMCs, obtained from culture after CMV antigen stimulation. These receptors all stem from a human donor in good health (CMV status not recorded). Some clones in this sample may be carry-over from other donors' samples. CDR3s include the opening cysteine and the closing phenylalanine or tryptophan. The D gene is left open where the match is weak. Rows may omit the clone size; those that give it use once, few, many or a size class.

TGCAGTGCTAGAGTTTTCAGCCGGAGCTCCTACGAGCAGTACTTC CSARVFSRSSYEQYF . TRBJ2-7 TRBV20-1 .
TGTGCCAGCAGCCCCACGGGACAGGGGGACACTGAAGCTTTCTTT CASSPTGQGDTEAFF TRBD1 TRBJ1-1 TRBV7-6 .
TGTGCCAGCAGCTTAGGGGGGGGAATCGGCAATGAGCAGTTCTTC CASSLGGGIGNEQFF TRBD2 TRBJ2-1 TRBV7-2 many
TGTGCCAGCAGCCCATTACCCGTTGATGAGCAGTTCTTC CASSPLPVDEQFF . TRBJ2-1 TRBV7-2 many
TGTGCCAGTAGTGCACCGTCGAGGACAGAAGACAATGAGCAGTTCTTC CASSAPSRTEDNEQFF . TRBJ2-1 TRBV19 few
TGTGCCAGTCGATCAGGGGGCGTCGAGACCCAGTACTTC CASRSGGVETQYF TRBD1 TRBJ2-5 TRBV19 .
TGTGCCAGCACCCATTTGCTCGGGCAGGGAGCAGATACGCAGTATTTT CASTHLLGQGADTQYF . TRBJ2-3 TRBV11-2 .
TGTGCCAGCAGCTTATGGAGGGGAACTAATGAAAAACTGTTTTTT CASSLWRGTNEKLFF . TRBJ1-4 TRBV11-2 .
TGTGCCAGCAGGAAGGCAGGGGTAAGCACTGAAGCTTTCTTT CASRKAGVSTEAFF . TRBJ1-1 TRBV12-3/TRBV12-4 .
TGTGCCAGCAGTTACTCATTAGCCCGGGATGGGAACATTCAGTACTTC CASSYSLARDGNIQYF . TRBJ2-4 TRBV6-2/TRBV6-3 .
TGTGCCAGCAGCTTGGGGTCCCGCGGAAAACTGTTTTTT CASSLGSRGKLFF . TRBJ1-4 TRBV11-2 .
TGTGCCAGCAGCCAAAGCCCCGGGACGCTAGTGACTGGAAACACCATATATTTT CASSQSPGTLVTGNTIYF . TRBJ1-3 TRBV7-2 .
TGTGCCAGCAGCTTAGACTCTTTATGGGACAGGGAAAACGAGCAGTACTTC CASSLDSLWDRENEQYF TRBD1 TRBJ2-7 TRBV7-2 few
TGTGCCAGCAGTAGGGGACAGATCCTATACTATGGCTACACCTTC CASSRGQILYYGYTF TRBD1 TRBJ1-2 TRBV6-6 few
TGTGCCAGTAGTACGACAGGGTCTTACACTGAAGCTTTCTTT CASSTTGSYTEAFF TRBD1 TRBJ1-1 TRBV19 .
TGCGCCAGCAGCCGTTGGGTGGCTAGCGGGGAAGAGACCCAGTACTTC CASSRWVASGEETQYF TRBD2 TRBJ2-5 TRBV4-3 few
TGTGCCAGCAGTGAAGGCAGCCCTTATAGCAATCAGCCCCAGCATTTT CASSEGSPYSNQPQHF . TRBJ1-5 TRBV6-1 few
TGTGCCAGCACCAACCGGGACTTAAAGTCTTTAAGACAAGAGACCCAGTACTTC CASTNRDLKSLRQETQYF . TRBJ2-5 TRBV7-8 many
TGTGCCAGCGTGCTTGGGGTGGGCAAACGAGCGCAGTACTTC CASVLGVGKRAQYF . TRBJ2-7 TRBV7-8 .
TGTGCCAGCAGCTTGGGACCCTCTGCCGGGGAGCTGTTTTTT CASSLGPSAGELFF . TRBJ2-2 TRBV5-5 .
TGTGCCAGCAGCTTGACGGCGGGCACCGGGGAGCTGTTTTTT CASSLTAGTGELFF . TRBJ2-2 TRBV5-4 once
TGCAGTGGCAAGAGTTCCAGCGGGGGGGCCTGGAACATTCAGTACTTC CSGKSSSGGAWNIQYF TRBD2 TRBJ2-4 TRBV20-1 .
TGTGCCAGCAGCCCCGGACAGGGAGACGGGTTTGGCTACACCTTC CASSPGQGDGFGYTF TRBD1 TRBJ1-2 TRBV7-2 .
TGTGCCAGCAGCATGGGACCTAGCCGTTCGATTCAGTACTTC CASSMGPSRSIQYF . TRBJ2-4 TRBV7-2 .
TGTGCCAGCAGCCCCAAGCGGGGGGGCCGGGAGACCCAGTACTTC CASSPKRGGRETQYF TRBD2 TRBJ2-5 TRBV11-3 few
TGTGCCAGCAGCTTAGAGGAAGAAAAACTGTTTTTT CASSLEEEKLFF . TRBJ1-4 TRBV7-9 .
TGCAGCTCTCGAGCGGGGGATACGGCCCAGTACTTC CSSRAGDTAQYF TRBD2 TRBJ2-5 TRBV29-1 .
TGTGCCAGCAGCTCATATAGCGGGGGCAATGAGCAGTTCTTC CASSSYSGGNEQFF TRBD2 TRBJ2-1 TRBV7-2 .
TGCGCCAGCAGTGGGTCAGCCCCCTACGAGCAGTACTTC CASSGSAPYEQYF . TRBJ2-7 TRBV10-2 few
TGCAGTGCTAGAGATCCCCGAAGTACTTCCTACAATGAGCAGTTCTTC CSARDPRSTSYNEQFF . TRBJ2-1 TRBV20-1 few
TGTGCCAGCAGCCCCGGGCACACGACGAATGAGCAGTTCTTC CASSPGHTTNEQFF . TRBJ2-1 TRBV7-2 .
TGTGCCAGTGAGCAGCGGGGCAGGGGTATGGTCAATGAGCAGTTCTTC CASEQRGRGMVNEQFF . TRBJ2-1 TRBV19 .
TGTGCCAGCAGTTACGGGGCATTCTACGAGCAGTACTTC CASSYGAFYEQYF . TRBJ2-7 TRBV6-5 .
TGTGCCAGCCAGCAGGGAACAAACACTGAAGCTTTCTTT CASQQGTNTEAFF . TRBJ1-1 TRBV2 .
TGTGCCAGCAGCTTAGAGATTGCCTACGAGCAGTACTTC CASSLEIAYEQYF . TRBJ2-7 TRBV7-9 .
TGTGCCAGCACTTACCGGGTGGGACAGCCTAAAGAGACCCAGTACTTC CASTYRVGQPKETQYF TRBD1 TRBJ2-5 TRBV2 .
TGTGCCAGCAACACGGTCCAAGAGACCCAGTACTTC CASNTVQETQYF . TRBJ2-5 TRBV6-2/TRBV6-3 .
TGTGCCAGCAGTCCAGGGGCTTCTTATGGGTCCTACAATGAGCAGTTCTTC CASSPGASYGSYNEQFF . TRBJ2-1 TRBV11-2 few
TGTGCCAGCAGCCCAGGCAGGCGGATTGTTAGCTATGGCTACACCTTC CASSPGRRIVSYGYTF . TRBJ1-2 TRBV7-8 few
TGTGCCAGCAGTTATGCGCCAGTTCTCGAGCAGTTCTTC CASSYAPVLEQFF . TRBJ2-1 TRBV12-3/TRBV12-4 .
TGTGCTAGTGGCCTTAGGGGGCTCCCAGGTTACGAGCAGTACTTC CASGLRGLPGYEQYF TRBD1 TRBJ2-7 TRBV12-5 few